This T cell receptor (beta chain) was obtained from a study of CD8 T cells in ankylosing spondylitis. Study conclusions and caveats: The clones that were linked to disease were reported to be significantly enriched in matched synovial fluid samples from ankylosing spondylitis patients. The study identified a TCR beta motif of several highly homologous variants that appeared characteristic of ankylosing spondylitis blood. Clones linked to disease, bearing a CD8+ phenotype, were relatively rare in peripheral blood.

The trim removed 4 bases at V and 8 bases at J, leaving 13 bases unmatched. The CDR3 sequence is 16 residues long. CDR1 and CDR2 (germline): SEHNR, FQNEAQ (reference sequence). Each TCR beta library was made by quantitative 5'-RACE that incorporated molecular barcodes. TCRdb redid the calling of the 5' RACE reads with MiXCR, one entry per CDR3 protein. The table lists fewer than 250,000 distinct CDR3 sequences, approximately 10% of them singletons, with about 19% in the top ten. This clonotype has at least ten counts. Its antigen is currently unknown. The origin of this receptor is a male donor with ankylosing spondylitis or in good health (not recorded which). The chain recombines TRBV7-9 with TRBJ1-4, with 7 positions matching TRBD1. The source material was blood, either unsorted or a sorted T cell fraction (not recorded which). The CDR3 DNA reads as TGTGCCAGCAGCTCGGGGGACCTAGGGACAGCCGAAAAACTGTTTTTT. As protein: CASSSGDLGTAEKLFF.